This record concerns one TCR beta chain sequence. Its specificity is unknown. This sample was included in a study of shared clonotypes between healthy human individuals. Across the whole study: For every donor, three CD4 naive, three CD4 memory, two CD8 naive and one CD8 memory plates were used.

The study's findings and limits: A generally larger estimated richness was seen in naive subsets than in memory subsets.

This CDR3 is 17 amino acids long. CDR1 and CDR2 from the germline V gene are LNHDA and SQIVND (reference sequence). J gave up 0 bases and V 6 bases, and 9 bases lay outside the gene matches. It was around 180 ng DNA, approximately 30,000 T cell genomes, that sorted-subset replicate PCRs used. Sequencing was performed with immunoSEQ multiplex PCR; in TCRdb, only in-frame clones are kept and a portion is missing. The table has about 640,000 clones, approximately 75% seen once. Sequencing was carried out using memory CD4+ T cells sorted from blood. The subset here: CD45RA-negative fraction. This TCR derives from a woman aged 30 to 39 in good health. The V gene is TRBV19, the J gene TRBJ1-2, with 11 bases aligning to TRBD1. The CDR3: CASSSSGTGGANYGYTF. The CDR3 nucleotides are TGTGCCAGTAGCTCCTCCGGGACAGGGGGAGCTAACTATGGCTACACCTTC.